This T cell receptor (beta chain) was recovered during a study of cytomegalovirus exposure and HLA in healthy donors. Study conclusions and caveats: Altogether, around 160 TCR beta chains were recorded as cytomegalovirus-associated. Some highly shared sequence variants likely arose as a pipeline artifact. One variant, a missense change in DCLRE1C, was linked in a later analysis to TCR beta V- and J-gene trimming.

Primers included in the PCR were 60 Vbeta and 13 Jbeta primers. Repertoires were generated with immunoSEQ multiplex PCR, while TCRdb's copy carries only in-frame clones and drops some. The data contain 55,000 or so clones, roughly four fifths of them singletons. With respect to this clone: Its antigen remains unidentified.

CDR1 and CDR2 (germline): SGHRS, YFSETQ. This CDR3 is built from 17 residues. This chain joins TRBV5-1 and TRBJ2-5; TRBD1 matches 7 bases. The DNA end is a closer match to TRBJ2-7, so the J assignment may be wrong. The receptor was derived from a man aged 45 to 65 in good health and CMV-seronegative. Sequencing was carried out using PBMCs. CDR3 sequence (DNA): TGCGCCAGCAGCTTGGCCGTAACTCTAACAGGGGCCTACGAGCAGTACTTC. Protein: CASSLAVTLTGAYEQYF.